This T cell receptor (beta chain) was captured by sequencing in a study of OX40 agonist ivuxolimab in advanced cancers. Study information: Prior anti-PD-1, anti-PD-L1 or anti-CTLA-4 therapy was allowed; around 43% had some.

General study results and limits: Which antigen the expanded peripheral T cells recognized is unknown. Among the lowest peripheral clonal expansion occurred in 0.1-3.0 mg/kg partial responders.

Per germline, CDR1 ENHRY and CDR2 SYGVKD. The V and J ends lost 10 bases and 8 bases respectively, with 11 bases between them. The CDR3 has 11 residues. Using immunoSEQ multiplex PCR, the repertoire was profiled, and TCRdb retains in-frame clones only, with some absent. The table shows over 65,000 clones, with 65% to 85% occurring only once. Turning to this clone: Its antigen is currently unknown.

The receptor was derived from an adult with an advanced solid tumor such as melanoma, head and neck, liver or kidney cancer. V gene TRBV10-3 combines with J gene TRBJ1-4, with unresolved D. Here the sequenced sample was CD4+ or CD8+ T cells sorted from blood, taken in a trial of the OX40 agonist ivuxolimab. CDR3 amino acids: CATREEEKLFF. The CDR3 DNA follows: TGTGCCACCCGAGAAGAGGAAAAACTGTTTTTT.